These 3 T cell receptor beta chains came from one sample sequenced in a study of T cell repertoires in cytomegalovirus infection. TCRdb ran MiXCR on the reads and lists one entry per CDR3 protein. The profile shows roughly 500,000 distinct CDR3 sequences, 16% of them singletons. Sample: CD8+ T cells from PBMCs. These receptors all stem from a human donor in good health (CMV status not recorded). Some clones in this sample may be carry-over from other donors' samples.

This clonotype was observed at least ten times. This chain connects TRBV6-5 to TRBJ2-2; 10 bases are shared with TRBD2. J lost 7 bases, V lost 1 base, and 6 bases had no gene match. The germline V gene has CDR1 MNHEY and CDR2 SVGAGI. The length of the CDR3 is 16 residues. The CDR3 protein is CASSYFSGGPGGELFF. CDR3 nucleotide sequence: TGTGCCAGCAGTTACTTTAGCGGGGGGCCTGGCGGGGAGCTGTTTTTT.

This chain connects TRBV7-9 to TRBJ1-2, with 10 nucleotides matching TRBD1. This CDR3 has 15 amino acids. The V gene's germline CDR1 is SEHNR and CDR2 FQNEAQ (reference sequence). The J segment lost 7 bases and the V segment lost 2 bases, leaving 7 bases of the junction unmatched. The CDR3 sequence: CASSLRGQGIGGYTF. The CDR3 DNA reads TGTGCCAGCAGCTTAAGGGGACAGGGGATTGGTGGCTACACCTTC. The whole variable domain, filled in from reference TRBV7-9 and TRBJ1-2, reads DTGVSQNPRHKITKRGQNVTFRCDPISEHNRLYWYRQTLGQGPEFLTYFQNEAQLEKSRLLSDRFSAERPKGSFSTLEIQRTEQGDSAMYLCASSLRGQGIGGYTFGSGTRLTVV.

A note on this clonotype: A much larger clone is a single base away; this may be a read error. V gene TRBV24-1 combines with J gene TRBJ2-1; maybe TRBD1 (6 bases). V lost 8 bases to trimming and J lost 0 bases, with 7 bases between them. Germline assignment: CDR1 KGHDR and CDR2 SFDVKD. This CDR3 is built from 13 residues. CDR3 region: CATTDSSYNEQFF. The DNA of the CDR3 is TGTGCCACCACGGACAGCTCCTACAATGAGCAGTTCTTC.